Below are 31 T cell receptor beta chains sequenced from a single sample in a study of spatial heterogeneity in lung cancer. Broader study findings: The study found that expanded intratumoral alpha and beta TCR counts tracked tumor mutation counts.

Their specific antigens are unknown. Documented time point: sample taken at primary tumor resection. One entry per CDR3 protein, called by TCRdb with MiXCR from the 5' RACE reads. The sample lists roughly 8,500 distinct CDR3 sequences; approximately 9.3% were seen once. This sample comprised lung tumor tissue, obtained at surgery. These receptors all stem from a male donor with early-stage non-small cell lung cancer.

The chain carries TRBV3-1 and TRBJ2-5; D is unresolved. This CDR3 contains 10 residues. Trimming stripped 1 base from V and 10 bases from J, with 4 bases between. Germline V gene data show CDR1 as LGHDT and CDR2 as YNNKEL (reference sequence). The chain's CDR3 is CASSQGVQYF. CDR3 coding DNA: TGTGCCAGCAGCCAAGGAGTCCAGTACTTC.

This chain links TRBV4-3 with TRBJ2-2; TRBD1 aligns across 7 bases. With 0 bases clipped from V and 6 bases from J, the junction kept 1 base outside the gene matches. This CDR3 spans 14 amino acids. Germline loops: CDR1 LGHNA, CDR2 YSLEER. CDR3 in amino acids: CASSQDQGAGELFF. The CDR3 region has the DNA TGCGCCAGCAGCCAAGATCAGGGGGCCGGGGAGCTGTTTTTT.

This CDR3 is CASSARSGETQYF. CDR3 sequence (DNA): TGTGCCAGCAGCGCCAGGAGTGGGGAGACCCAGTACTTC. The V and J genes are TRBV7-9 and TRBJ2-5; D remains unclear. CDR1 and CDR2 from the germline V gene are SEHNR and FQNEAQ (reference sequence). The CDR3 runs to 13 residues. V was trimmed by 5 bases and J by 5 bases, leaving 12 bases between them.

This clonotype was picked up many times. CDR3 in amino acids: CASSLQGAAYEQYV. CDR3 DNA sequence: TGCGCCAGCAGCTTACAGGGGGCGGCCTACGAGCAGTACGTC. The J gene is TRBJ2-7, the V gene TRBV5-1; TRBD1 aligns across 9 bases. The germline gives CDR1 SGHRS, CDR2 YFSETQ. The CDR3 runs 14 residues. V gave up 2 bases and J gave up 2 bases; unmatched junction bases: 2.

This clonotype was counted many times. The chain is built from TRBV20-1 and TRBJ2-2; D is undetermined. V was trimmed by 5 bases and J by 5 bases, leaving 15 bases between them. Germline CDR1 reads DFQATT; CDR2 reads SNEGSKA (reference sequence). The CDR3 covers 14 residues. The CDR3 reads CSAPRLGRTGELFF. CDR3 DNA sequence: TGCAGTGCTCCTCGGTTAGGTCGGACCGGGGAGCTGTTTTTT.

With regard to this clonotype: A much larger clone lies a single base off, so this may be a read error. V and J are TRBV18 and TRBJ1-4; possible D gene TRBD1, 6 bases. CDR3 size: 13 residues. In germline, CDR1 is KGHSH, CDR2 LQKENI. DNA for the CDR3: TGTGACAGCTCACCAGGGGTACGCGAAAAACTGTTTTTT. It translates to CDSSPGVREKLFF.

The DNA of the CDR3 is TGTGCCAGCCGTGCAGGGGGATCTGGAAACACCATATATTTT. Protein sequence: CASRAGGSGNTIYF. The V gene is TRBV7-2, the J gene TRBJ1-3; 7 bases map to TRBD1. The CDR3 totals 14 residues. After removal of 8 bases from V and 1 base from J, the junction contained 5 bases not matched to a gene. Germline CDR1 SGHTA, CDR2 FQGNSA.

By share, this clonotype counts as medium-sized. The gene calls are TRBV3-1 and TRBJ1-1, with a tentative D call TRBD1 (6 bases). V lost 11 bases and J lost 4, with 20 bases in between. Per germline, CDR1 LGHDT and CDR2 YNNKEL (reference sequence). CDR3 size: 14 residues. CDR3 coding DNA: TGTGCCGAAGAGCGGGGGCGCCCCCTCACTGAAGCTTTCTTT. It encodes CAEERGRPLTEAFF. The entire variable domain, with the rest obtained from reference TRBV3-1 and TRBJ1-1, is as follows: DTAVSQTPKYLVTQMGNDKSIKCEQNLGHDTMYWYKQDSKKFLKIMFSYNNKELIINETVPNRFSPKSPDKAHLNLHINSLELGDSAVYFCAEERGRPLTEAFFGQGTRLTVV.

This clonotype was counted at least ten times. This sequence joins TRBV24-1 and TRBJ2-1; 10 bases match TRBD2. CDR3 length: 17 amino acids. V was clipped by 3 bases and J by 0 bases; unmatched bases: 4. From germline, CDR1 is KGHDR and CDR2 SFDVKD. In DNA form, the CDR3 reads TGTGCCACCAGTGATACCGGGACTAGCGCCTCCTACAATGAGCAGTTCTTC. It is translated as CATSDTGTSASYNEQFF.

This clonotype counts as medium-sized. The chain links TRBV7-2 to TRBJ1-2, with 9 bases matching TRBD1. CDR1 is SGHTA and CDR2 is FQGNSA in the germline V gene. V shed 5 bases, J shed 7 bases, and the junction held 8 bases outside the gene matches. The CDR3 has 14 amino acids. The CDR3 DNA reads TGTGCCAGCAGCCAAAAACAGGGGGCTGGTGGCTACACCTTC. Residues: CASSQKQGAGGYTF.

By sample fraction, this clonotype is medium-sized (0.01 to 0.1%). The rearrangement joins TRBV30 to TRBJ2-7; no firm D call. Germline loops: CDR1 GTSNPN, CDR2 SVGIG (reference sequence). V gave up 1 base and J gave up 2 bases, with 3 bases separating them. The CDR3 is 11 amino acids. The CDR3 DNA reads TGTGCCTGGAGTGGAACCTACGAGCAGTACTTC. It codes for CAWSGTYEQYF.

This clonotype showed up many times. This chain connects TRBV15 to TRBJ2-6; D is ambiguous. V shed 6 bases and J shed 0 bases, with 18 bases lying between them. From germline, CDR1 is LNHNV and CDR2 YYDKDF (reference sequence). CDR3 length equals 18 residues. The CDR3 protein is CATRYAQGRPSGANVLTF. The DNA of the CDR3 is TGTGCCACCAGATATGCGCAAGGGCGTCCCTCTGGGGCCAACGTCCTGACTTTC.

By proportion, this clonotype is medium-sized. This chain joins TRBV7-2 and TRBJ2-7, with 7 bases identical to TRBD1. With 5 bases clipped from V and 6 bases from J, the junction kept 7 bases outside the gene matches. Germline lookup yields CDR1 SGHTA and CDR2 FQGNSA. CDR3 size: 13 residues. CDR3 nucleotide sequence: TGTGCCAGCAGCAGAACCCACAGGGGCGAGCAGTACTTC. Its protein is CASSRTHRGEQYF.

This clonotype was found a few times. V gene TRBV20-1 combines with J gene TRBJ2-3, with 9 bases aligning to TRBD2. Germline CDR1 reads DFQATT; CDR2 reads SNEGSKA (reference sequence). The CDR3 runs 15 residues. Trimming cost V 3 bases and J 4 bases; bases outside gene matches: 8. The CDR3: CSASWRGGDADTQYF. The CDR3 DNA reads TGCAGTGCTAGTTGGCGGGGGGGCGACGCAGATACGCAGTATTTT.

This clonotype came up many times. V and J are TRBV28 and TRBJ2-3, with 9 bases identical to TRBD2. CDR3 length: 14 residues. The V and J ends lost 6 bases and 5 bases, in that order; junction bases with no gene match: 6. Germline V lookup: CDR1 MDHEN, CDR2 SYDVKM. Here the CDR3 DNA reads TGTGCCAGCAGAAAACTAGCGGGTAAAGATACGCAGTATTTT. Encoded protein: CASRKLAGKDTQYF.

This clonotype was seen more than once but under ten times. The genes are TRBV12-3 or TRBV12-4 and TRBJ2-5; 7 bases fit TRBD2. V lost 6 bases and J lost 6; bases outside the gene matches: 10. This CDR3 is built from 14 residues. DNA of the CDR3: TGTGCCAGCAGGACCGACACGGGGGGACAGACCCAGTACTTC. Its translation is CASRTDTGGQTQYF.

V is TRBV20-1 and J is TRBJ2-7, with TRBD2 matching over 11 bases. J gave up 4 bases and V 1 base, and 9 bases lay outside the gene matches. Germline CDR1 reads DFQATT; CDR2 reads SNEGSKA (reference sequence). This CDR3 is 16 amino acids long. DNA of the CDR3: TGCAGTGCTAGAGCCTCCCGACTAGCGGGAACATACGAGCAGTACTTC. Translating gives CSARASRLAGTYEQYF.

At least ten counts were recorded for this clonotype. V usage is TRBV24-1 and J usage is TRBJ2-2; D not certain. V lost 2 bases, J lost 1 base, and 10 bases lay in between. From germline, CDR1 is KGHDR and CDR2 SFDVKD. The CDR3 spans 16 residues. The CDR3 sequence: CATSDSLSKNTGELFF. The CDR3 coding sequence is TGTGCCACCAGTGATTCCCTGTCGAAGAACACCGGGGAGCTGTTTTTT.

This clonotype qualifies as medium-sized. V is TRBV28 and J is TRBJ2-5; no reliable D call. Germline lookup yields CDR1 MDHEN and CDR2 SYDVKM. There are 13 residues in the CDR3. The V gene lost 2 bases and the J gene lost 2 bases, with 6 bases spanning the gap. CDR3 in amino acids: CASSLPRQETQYF. The CDR3, as DNA: TGTGCCAGCAGTTTACCCAGGCAAGAGACCCAGTACTTC. The full variable domain, rest sourced from reference TRBV28 and TRBJ2-5, is DVKVTQSSRYLVKRTGEKVFLECVQDMDHENMFWYRQDPGLGLRLIYFSYDVKMKEKGDIPEGYSVSREKKERFSLILESASTNQTSMYLCASSLPRQETQYFGPGTRLLVL.

This clonotype was observed many times. The rearrangement links TRBV7-8 to TRBJ2-2, with 11 nucleotides matching TRBD2. V dropped 5 bases and J dropped 0; count of bases not matched to a gene: 5. Germline values: CDR1 SGHVS, CDR2 FQNEAQ. The CDR3 spans 17 residues. The CDR3 loop is CASSTRTSGSNTGELFF. CDR3 DNA: TGTGCCAGCAGCACCCGGACTAGCGGGTCGAACACCGGGGAGCTGTTTTTT. Variable domain in full (rest from reference TRBV7-8 and TRBJ2-2): GAGVSQSPRYKVAKRGQDVALRCDPISGHVSLFWYQQALGQGPEFLTYFQNEAQLDKSGLPSDRFFAERPEGSVSTLKIQRTQQEDSAVYLCASSTRTSGSNTGELFFGEGSRLTVL.

This clonotype is medium-sized. This chain joins TRBV12-3 or TRBV12-4 and TRBJ2-1; D gene ambiguous. This CDR3 has 12 amino acids. V dropped 3 bases and J dropped 7 bases, with 7 bases sitting between them. CDR3 nucleotide sequence: TGTGCCAGCAGTTTGGATTGGAATGAGCAGTTCTTC. It codes for CASSLDWNEQFF.

In this sample, this clonotype is medium-sized. This chain links TRBV7-9 with TRBJ2-5; D is undetermined. This CDR3 has 13 amino acids. V lost 5 bases, J lost 2 bases, and 9 bases lay in between. Germline loops: CDR1 SEHNR, CDR2 FQNEAQ (reference sequence). The CDR3 nucleotides read TGTGCCAGCAGCCCGCTTAGTCAAGAGACCCAGTACTTC. Its protein is CASSPLSQETQYF.

By sample fraction, this clonotype is medium-sized. V usage is TRBV25-1 and J usage is TRBJ2-7; possible D gene TRBD2, 7 bases. V dropped 7 bases and J dropped 5 bases, with 15 bases sitting between them. CDR1 and CDR2 (germline): MGHDK, SYGVNS. The CDR3 length is 13 residues. Here the CDR3 reads CASTWGGANEQYF. CDR3 coding DNA: TGTGCCAGCACCTGGGGGGGGGCCAACGAGCAGTACTTC.

This clonotype came up many times. J is TRBJ2-3 and V is TRBV6-5; perhaps D is TRBD1 or TRBD2 (7 bases each). Germline loops: CDR1 MNHEY, CDR2 SVGAGI. The length of the CDR3 is 15 residues. V was clipped by 6 bases and J by 2 bases, with 15 bases between them. In DNA form, the CDR3 reads TGTGCCAGCAGACTTCAGGGGGGGCTCACAGATACGCAGTATTTT. Amino acid sequence: CASRLQGGLTDTQYF.

This clonotype has a count of ten or more. V is TRBV7-2 and J is TRBJ1-2; the D is unclear. Germline V lookup: CDR1 SGHTA, CDR2 FQGNSA. This CDR3 contains 12 residues. The V end was cut by 2 bases, the J end by 8 bases, with 9 bases between. DNA of the CDR3: TGTGCCAGCAGCTTATGGCTGGGGGGCTACACCTTC. Translated, it gives CASSLWLGGYTF.

This clonotype was recorded a few times. The chain employs TRBV12-3 or TRBV12-4 and TRBJ2-3; 9 positions match TRBD2. This CDR3 region has 15 residues. The V and J ends lost 3 bases and 5 bases, in that order; junction bases with no gene match: 6. The CDR3 nucleotides read TGTGCCAGCAGTTTCGCGGGGGGGCTTAGAGATACGCAGTATTTT. It translates to CASSFAGGLRDTQYF.

Of note for this clonotype: A much larger clone is a single base away; this may be a read error. CDR3 amino acids: CSASGSAYEQYF. The DNA for the CDR3 is TGCAGTGCTAGCGGTTCCGCCTACGAGCAGTACTTC. This rearrangement joins TRBV20-1 to TRBJ2-7, with D unclear. CDR3 size: 12 residues. The V gene lost 3 bases and the J gene lost 2 bases, with 8 bases spanning the gap. Germline V lookup: CDR1 DFQATT, CDR2 SNEGSKA (reference sequence).

In this sample, this clonotype turned up once. CDR3 DNA sequence: TGTGCCAGCAGCCTAGATACAGCCGGAAACATTCAGTACTTC. The encoded protein is CASSLDTAGNIQYF. This chain joins TRBV3-1 and TRBJ2-4; D unclear. The CDR3 covers 14 residues. The germline CDR1 and CDR2 sequences are LGHDT and YNNKEL (reference sequence). The V gene lost 4 bases and the J gene lost 6 bases, with 13 bases spanning the gap.

By sample fraction, this clonotype is medium-sized. The V and J genes are TRBV9 and TRBJ1-1; tentative D call: TRBD1 (5 bases). Germline V gene sequence: CDR1 SGDLS, CDR2 YYNGEE. V was shortened by 5 bases and J by 4 bases, with 12 bases between the two germline ends. The CDR3 loop spans 13 amino acids. The CDR3 spells CASSIQDRTEAFF. The CDR3 DNA reads TGTGCCAGCAGTATACAGGATCGCACTGAAGCTTTCTTT.

DNA for the CDR3: TGTGCCAGCAGCTTAGCTCAGGGAGATCAGCCCCAGCATTTT. Protein sequence: CASSLAQGDQPQHF. The J gene is TRBJ1-5, the V gene TRBV7-8; D might be TRBD1 (5 bases). In germline, CDR1 is SGHVS, CDR2 FQNEAQ. The CDR3 has 14 residues. V lost 0 bases, J lost 5 bases, and 8 bases lay in between.

The chain carries TRBV20-1 and TRBJ1-6, with TRBD1 matching 8 bases. The CDR3 totals 14 residues. CDR1 is DFQATT, CDR2 SNEGSKA, per germline (reference sequence). V lost 6 bases, J lost 8 bases, and 9 bases stayed unmatched. The chain's CDR3 is CSAQEDRVYSPLHF. The DNA of the CDR3 is TGCAGTGCCCAGGAGGACAGGGTCTATTCACCCCTCCACTTT.